Listed here are 10 T cell receptor beta chains from one sample, sequenced in a study of blood T cell repertoires in COVID-19. Profiling relied on immunoSEQ multiplex PCR, and the TCRdb table lists in-frame clones only, not all of them. The sample includes about 54,000 clones, approximately 87% of them seen just once. Sequencing input: peripheral blood. These receptor sequences come from a human donor in a cohort sampled during active COVID-19.

The rearrangement uses TRBV29-1 and TRBJ2-7; D is undetermined. CDR1 and CDR2 from the germline V gene are SQVTM and ANQGSEA. This CDR3 has 14 amino acids. Trimming shortened V by 5 bases and J by 0 bases, and 14 bases separated the two germline ends. The CDR3 spells CSVRPAGVSYEQYF. The CDR3 bases are TGCAGCGTTCGGCCAGCAGGCGTCTCCTACGAGCAGTACTTC.

V gene TRBV21-1 combines with J gene TRBJ2-6; TRBD2, as called in the table, went unchecked against the DNA. TRBV21-1 is a listed pseudogene. The length of the CDR3 is 17 residues. CDR3 protein: CASSYRGSFSGANVLTF. The CDR3 region has the DNA TGTGCCAGCAGCTACCGGGGTTCCTTCTCTGGGGCCAACGTCCTGACTTTC.

The V call is TRBV6-6, the J call TRBJ2-5; 9 bases agree with TRBD1. This CDR3 contains 15 residues. The germline CDR1 and CDR2 sequences are MNHNY and SVGAGI (reference sequence). V trimming: 0 bases; J trimming: 3 bases; junction bases outside the gene matches: 2. In DNA, the CDR3 is TGTGCCAGCAGTTACTCTAGACAGGGGGAAGAGACCCAGTACTTC. Its translation: CASSYSRQGEETQYF.

The V call is TRBV4-2, the J call TRBJ2-2; 9 bases match TRBD2. Per germline, CDR1 LGHNA and CDR2 YNFKEQ. With V trimmed by 0 bases and J by 1 base, 9 bases remained unmatched. This CDR3 spans 19 amino acids. CDR3 sequence reads: CASSQDRRAGGQNTGELFF. CDR3 sequence (DNA): TGTGCCAGCAGCCAAGATCGTCGAGCGGGGGGACAGAACACCGGGGAGCTGTTTTTT.

The rearrangement links TRBV7-2 to TRBJ2-1; D ambiguous. CDR3 length equals 13 residues. V was shortened by 3 bases and J by 5 bases, with 8 bases between the two germline ends. The germline CDR1 and CDR2 sequences are SGHTA and FQGNSA. The CDR3 spells CASSFLSNNEQFF. CDR3 nucleotide sequence: TGTGCCAGCAGCTTCCTTAGTAACAATGAGCAGTTCTTC.

This chain links TRBV28 with TRBJ2-3, with a tentative D call TRBD1 (6 bases). The germline V and J ends were trimmed by 3 bases and 1 base, with 14 bases remaining between them. Germline values: CDR1 MDHEN, CDR2 SYDVKM. CDR3 length: 16 amino acids. CDR3 nucleotide sequence: TGTGCCAGCAGTTTCCTACAGGGACCGGGCACAGATACGCAGTATTTT. As protein: CASSFLQGPGTDTQYF.

This clone appeared a single time. The chain joins TRBV27 to TRBJ1-3; D unresolved. The CDR3 is 15 residues long. The germline gives CDR1 MNHEY, CDR2 SMNVEV (reference sequence). With 0 bases removed from V and 0 bases from J, the gap between germline ends came to 6 bases. The CDR3 coding sequence is TGTGCCAGCAGTTTATCGGCATCCTCTGGAAACACCATATATTTT. It translates to CASSLSASSGNTIYF.

The J gene is TRBJ1-3, the V gene TRBV30, with TRBD1 matching 8 bases. The CDR3 covers 16 residues. V shed 1 base and J 0 bases; nucleotides not matched to a gene: 5. Germline V lookup: CDR1 GTSNPN, CDR2 SVGIG (reference sequence). The CDR3 sequence is CAWSAQGAHSGNTIYF. CDR3 sequence (DNA): TGTGCCTGGAGTGCTCAGGGGGCCCACTCTGGAAACACCATATATTTT.

The chain recombines TRBV28 with TRBJ1-2; D is possibly TRBD1 (5 bases). V lost 10 bases and J lost 4, with 16 bases in between. The CDR3 loop spans 13 amino acids. CDR1 and CDR2 (germline): MDHEN, SYDVKM. This CDR3 is CATLDPGGYGYTF. The CDR3 DNA reads TGTGCCACCCTCGACCCGGGGGGCTATGGCTACACCTTC.

The rearrangement links TRBV25-1 to TRBJ2-2; D is uncertain. V dropped 1 base and J dropped 6 bases, with 6 bases sitting between them. The CDR3 is 13 amino acids. The germline V gene has CDR1 MGHDK and CDR2 SYGVNS. The CDR3, as DNA: TGTGCCAGCAGTGAATTCCTGTCCGGGGAGCTGTTTTTT. Its translation: CASSEFLSGELFF.